This section outlines one T cell receptor (beta chain) sequence together with its context. Its specificity is unknown. At one boundary the junction diverges from the germline segment, which might be a read error. Patients were excluded because of uncontrolled infection, other autoimmune disease, pregnancy or lactation. The CDR3 runs to 14 residues. Germline CDR1 is SQVTM and CDR2 is ANQGSEA. These data originate in a study of T cells in Graves' hyperthyroidism and ophthalmopathy. General study results and limits: Classification by a 13 V-J model distinguished ophthalmopathy from stable hyperthyroidism.

Researchers amplified the TCR beta CDR3 regions from RNA transcripts. HTBI primers drove first-round RT-PCR of the TCR CDR3. Via MiXCR, TCRdb re-called the multiplex PCR reads, giving one row per CDR3 protein. The table has approximately 300,000 distinct CDR3 sequences, roughly 19% seen once. The receptor comes from a man in his forties or fifties with Graves' ophthalmopathy. J is TRBJ2-1 and V is TRBV29-1; 10 nucleotides line up with TRBD1. The specimen was blood. The CDR3 reads CGVKRGQGYNEQFF. CDR3 nucleotide sequence: TGCGGCGTGAAAAGGGGACAGGGGTACAATGAGCAGTTCTTC.